This note documents a single T cell receptor (beta chain) sequence. The antigen is unknown. Individual cDNA molecules were tagged with unique molecular identifiers. MiXCR, run by TCRdb on the 5' RACE reads, gives a single entry per CDR3 protein. Here the sample spans 85,000 to 100,000 distinct CDR3 sequences, 8% to 13% being singletons. The data originate from a study of early T cells in non-severe SARS-CoV-2 infection. The wider study: The chains were unpaired, and the sequenced material was bulk RNA from unsorted whole blood. Whole-study results and caveats: VDJdb matches were skewed toward anti-spike CD8 T cell responses.

J was trimmed by 1 base and V by 5 bases; bases with no gene match: 13. CDR1 is SEHNR, CDR2 FQNEAQ, per germline (reference sequence). The CDR3 runs 17 residues. The clonotype originates from an adult who was a healthcare worker with PCR-confirmed SARS-CoV-2 infection or an uninfected control (not recorded which). The material was whole blood, obtained at baseline. This chain uses TRBV7-9 with TRBJ2-5; TRBD2 matches 7 bases. CDR3 DNA: TGTGCCAGCAGCCCCGTGATGCTAGCGGAATTCCAAGAGACCCAGTACTTC. Protein: CASSPVMLAEFQETQYF.